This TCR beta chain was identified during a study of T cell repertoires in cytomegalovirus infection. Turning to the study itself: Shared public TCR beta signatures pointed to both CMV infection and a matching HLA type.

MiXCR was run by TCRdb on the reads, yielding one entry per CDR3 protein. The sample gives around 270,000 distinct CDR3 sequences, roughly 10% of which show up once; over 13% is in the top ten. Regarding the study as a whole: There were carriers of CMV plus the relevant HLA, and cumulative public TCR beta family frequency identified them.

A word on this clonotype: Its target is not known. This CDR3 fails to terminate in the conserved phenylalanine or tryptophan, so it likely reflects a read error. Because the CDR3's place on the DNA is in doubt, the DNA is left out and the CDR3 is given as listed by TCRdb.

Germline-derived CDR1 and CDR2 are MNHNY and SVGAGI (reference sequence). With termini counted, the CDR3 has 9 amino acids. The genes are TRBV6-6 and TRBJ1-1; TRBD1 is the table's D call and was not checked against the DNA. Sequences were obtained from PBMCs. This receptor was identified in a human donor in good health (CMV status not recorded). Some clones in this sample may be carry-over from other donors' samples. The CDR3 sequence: CAQHTGLPI.